This entry lists 16 T cell receptor beta chains sequenced from one sample in a study of shared clonotypes between healthy human individuals. CD45RO negativity and positive selection for CCR7 defined naive CD8 cells, a population that excluded terminally differentiated effector memory CD45RA+ cells. TCRdb's table, derived via immunoSEQ multiplex PCR, lists solely in-frame clones and lacks some. The sample includes roughly 590,000 clones, about 95% of them seen just once. The sequenced sample was naive CD8+ T cells sorted from blood. These receptors came from a woman aged 25-40 years in good health.

The chain carries TRBV9 and TRBJ2-2; D remains ambiguous. The CDR3 length is 13 residues. Looked up from germline, CDR1 is SGDLS and CDR2 is YYNGEE. Trimming took off 0 bases at V and 9 bases at J, with 9 bases between the two ends. The CDR3 DNA reads TGTGCCAGCAGCGTAGACAGAACGCGGGAGCTGTTTTTT. Translation gives CASSVDRTRELFF.

This clone was recorded once. The V gene is TRBV25-1, the J gene TRBJ1-1, with 11 bases lining up with TRBD1. The trim removed 5 bases at V and 5 bases at J, leaving 4 bases unmatched. The CDR3 runs to 14 residues. CDR1 is MGHDK and CDR2 is SYGVNS in the germline V gene. In nucleotides, the CDR3 is TGTGCCAGCAGTTTAGGACAGGGGGCAACTGAAGCTTTCTTT. This encodes CASSLGQGATEAFF.

The CDR3 spells CASSLSDRETYEQYF. As DNA, the CDR3 is TGTGCCAGCAGTTTATCGGACAGAGAAACCTACGAGCAGTACTTC. The gene calls are TRBV28 and TRBJ2-7; TRBD1 might be the D (6 bases). Deletions cut 1 base from V and 2 bases from J, with 12 bases between. The CDR3 length is 15 residues. Germline CDR1 and CDR2: MDHEN and SYDVKM.

CDR3: CASSLTDTGETQYF. In nucleotides, the CDR3 is TGTGCCAGCAGCTTAACGGATACGGGCGAGACCCAGTACTTC. The chain couples TRBV7-9 to TRBJ2-5, with D hard to call. CDR3 length: 14 residues. The V and J ends lost 2 bases and 5 bases respectively, with 12 bases between them. Germline CDR1 reads SEHNR; CDR2 reads FQNEAQ (reference sequence).

This rearrangement joins TRBV5-4 to TRBJ1-2; tentatively, D is TRBD1 (5 bases). This CDR3 spans 17 amino acids. Germline V gene data show CDR1 as SGHNT and CDR2 as YYREEE (reference sequence). Trimming cost V 4 bases and J 4 bases, with 23 bases left between them. The CDR3 sequence is CASSPELQEGRAYGYTF. The CDR3 DNA reads as TGTGCCAGCAGCCCCGAACTCCAGGAGGGCAGGGCCTATGGCTACACCTTC.

Comment on this clone: In the same sample, other DNA sequences code for this CDR3. The rearrangement links TRBV27 to TRBJ2-7, with a possible D match to TRBD2 (5 bases). V shed 3 bases and J shed 0 bases, with 6 bases lying between them. CDR1 and CDR2 (germline): MNHEY, SMNVEV (reference sequence). The CDR3 consists of 13 residues. In nucleotides, the CDR3 is TGTGCCAGCAGTTTCCGGGGCTCCTACGAGCAGTACTTC. This translates into CASSFRGSYEQYF.

The chain joins TRBV16 to TRBJ2-2; D is perhaps TRBD2 (5 bases). V lost 0 bases and J lost 1, with 9 bases in between. Germline lookup yields CDR1 KGHSY and CDR2 FQNENV. The CDR3 has 16 amino acids. CDR3 coding DNA: TGTGCCAGCAGCCAATCGAACGAGGGGAACACCGGGGAGCTGTTTTTT. Its protein product is CASSQSNEGNTGELFF.

The rearrangement uses TRBV5-1 and TRBJ2-1; weak D call: TRBD2 (5 bases). The CDR3 runs to 14 residues. With 0 bases removed from V and 4 bases from J, the gap between germline ends came to 8 bases. Germline V CDR1 and CDR2: SGHRS, YFSETQ. The CDR3 protein is CASSLEDLYNEQFF. CDR3 nucleotide sequence: TGCGCCAGCAGCTTGGAGGACTTGTACAATGAGCAGTTCTTC.

V usage is TRBV27 and J usage is TRBJ2-7, with 8 bases that match TRBD1. After removal of 6 bases from V and 6 bases from J, the junction contained 4 bases not matched to a gene. The germline V gene has CDR1 MNHEY and CDR2 SMNVEV (reference sequence). This CDR3 has 12 residues. CDR3 amino acids: CASRSGGSEQYF. CDR3 nucleotides: TGTGCCAGCAGGTCAGGGGGCTCCGAGCAGTACTTC.

The rearrangement joins TRBV6-5 to TRBJ2-2; the D call may be TRBD1 or TRBD2 (6 bases each). Germline values: CDR1 MNHEY, CDR2 SVGAGI. V was trimmed by 1 base and J by 6 bases, leaving 12 bases between them. The length of the CDR3 is 15 residues. CDR3 amino acids: CASSYYKGGAGELFF. The CDR3 DNA sequence: TGTGCCAGCAGTTACTACAAGGGGGGTGCCGGGGAGCTGTTTTTT.

This sequence joins TRBV7-9 and TRBJ1-4; the D gene is possibly TRBD1 (6 bases). Trimming stripped 4 bases from V and 5 bases from J, with 14 bases between. The CDR3 spans 15 residues. Germline V gene lookup returns CDR1 SEHNR and CDR2 FQNEAQ (reference sequence). CDR3 amino acids: CASSSLDRQNEKLFF. CDR3 in DNA: TGTGCCAGCAGCTCCCTTGACAGGCAAAATGAAAAACTGTTTTTT.

This chain joins TRBV28 and TRBJ1-1; 11 bases map to TRBD1. Losses at the gene ends were 3 bases for V and 5 bases for J; bases not matched to a gene: 8. The germline CDR1 and CDR2 sequences are MDHEN and SYDVKM. This CDR3 contains 16 residues. The chain's CDR3 is CASSFSPGTGGTEAFF. The CDR3 nucleotides are TGTGCCAGCAGTTTCTCCCCCGGGACAGGGGGAACTGAAGCTTTCTTT.

The genes are TRBV29-1 and TRBJ2-7, with TRBD2 matching 7 bases. With 6 bases clipped from V and 4 bases from J, the junction kept 6 bases outside the gene matches. From germline, CDR1 is SQVTM and CDR2 ANQGSEA. The CDR3 covers 12 residues. The chain's CDR3 is CSVISSGYEQYF. CDR3 bases: TGCAGCGTGATATCTAGCGGTTACGAGCAGTACTTC.

The chain recombines TRBV25-1 with TRBJ1-2, with D possibly TRBD1 on 5 matching bases. This CDR3 region has 13 residues. The V and J ends lost 5 bases and 5 bases respectively, with 12 bases between them. Per germline, CDR1 MGHDK and CDR2 SYGVNS. CDR3: CASSRETVYGYTF. The CDR3 DNA reads TGTGCCAGCAGTAGGGAGACAGTTTATGGCTACACCTTC.

The CDR3, as DNA: TGCGCCAGCAGCCGAGGGGACGGTTCAGGCAAAGAGACCCAGTACTTC. This gives the protein CASSRGDGSGKETQYF. The gene calls are TRBV4-1 and TRBJ2-5; D could derive from TRBD1 or TRBD2 (5 bases each). There are 16 residues in the CDR3. CDR1 is MGHRA, CDR2 YSYEKL, per germline. V lost 4 bases and J lost 3, with 18 bases in between.

The count of this clone is one. The J gene is TRBJ2-3, the V gene TRBV27; 8 positions agree with TRBD1. Germline lookup yields CDR1 MNHEY and CDR2 SMNVEV (reference sequence). CDR3 length: 15 residues. V was clipped by 5 bases and J by 2 bases; unmatched bases: 6. The CDR3 coding sequence is TGTGCCAGCAGTGACAGGGGCAGGGACACAGATACGCAGTATTTT. Its translation is CASSDRGRDTDTQYF.